These T cell receptor beta chains were read from a single sample in a study of Ad26.COV2.S vaccination and SARS-CoV-2 variants. The data were produced by immunoSEQ multiplex PCR, yet TCRdb's version contains in-frame clones alone and is incomplete. The data contain nearly 400,000 clones, approximately 90% of them singletons. Sequenced here: peripheral blood, sampled in a trial of Ad26.COV2.S vaccine versus placebo. The receptors shown here come from a person between 18 and 65 years old who received the Ad26.COV2.S COVID-19 vaccine or a placebo. The CDR3 runs from the conserved cysteine through the conserved F or W. D genes are given only for firm matches. Clone size, where shown, is once, few, many, or a class for clones that have expanded.

v_gene	abundance	j_gene	d_gene	CDR3aa	CDR3nt
TRBV7-2	few	TRBJ1-6	NA	CASSSRLQGSSYNSPLHF	TGTGCCAGCAGCTCCCGCCTACAGGGTAGCTCCTATAATTCACCCCTCCACTTT
TRBV6-5	NA	TRBJ1-5	NA	CATTPRVGGQPQHF	TGTGCCACCACCCCCCGAGTGGGAGGGCAGCCCCAGCATTTT
TRBV25-1	NA	TRBJ2-3	NA	CASSGLTDTQYF	TGTGCCAGCAGTGGACTCACAGATACGCAGTATTTT
TRBV4-1	NA	TRBJ2-1	TRBD2	CASSQVRTSGSREQFF	TGCGCCAGCAGCCAAGTTAGGACTAGCGGGAGCCGTGAGCAGTTCTTC
TRBV6-5	NA	TRBJ2-7	NA	CASRLGRSYEQYF	TGTGCCAGCAGACTAGGACGCTCCTACGAGCAGTACTTC
TRBV19	NA	TRBJ1-5	NA	CASSIGGISNQPQHF	TGTGCCAGTAGTATTGGGGGGATTAGCAATCAGCCCCAGCATTTT
TRBV7-2	NA	TRBJ2-7	TRBD2	CASSVGGGQNEQYF	TGTGCCAGCAGCGTAGGCGGGGGGCAAAACGAGCAGTACTTC
TRBV6-5	NA	TRBJ1-4	NA	CASRATGFKGEKLFF	TGTGCCAGCAGAGCCACAGGTTTCAAGGGTGAAAAACTGTTTTTT
TRBV19	once	TRBJ2-3	TRBD1	CASTRDSSTDTQYF	TGTGCCAGTACCCGGGACAGTAGCACAGATACGCAGTATTTT
TRBV28	NA	TRBJ2-5	TRBD2	CASGLAGGGPGEETQYF	TGTGCCAGCGGCTTAGCTGGGGGAGGGCCTGGCGAAGAGACCCAGTACTTC
TRBV29-1	NA	TRBJ1-2	NA	CSVEKPGRQSYGYTF	TGCAGCGTTGAAAAACCTGGGAGACAGAGCTATGGCTACACCTTC
TRBV7-2	NA	TRBJ2-7	NA	CASSLETAYEQYF	TGTGCCAGCAGCTTAGAAACAGCCTACGAGCAGTACTTC
TRBV5-6	NA	TRBJ2-1	NA	CASSFPGTLQRYNEQFF	TGTGCCAGCAGCTTCCCAGGGACTCTACAGAGATACAATGAGCAGTTCTTC
TRBV27	NA	TRBJ2-4	TRBD1	CASSPSGQLAKNIQYF	TGTGCCAGCAGTCCCTCGGGACAGCTAGCCAAAAACATTCAGTACTTC
TRBV5-4	NA	TRBJ2-3	NA	CASSSAMTRSTDTQYF	TGTGCCAGCAGCTCAGCAATGACTAGGAGCACAGATACGCAGTATTTT
TRBV15	NA	TRBJ2-3	NA	CATSRGGSTDTQYF	TGTGCCACCAGCAGAGGGGGGAGCACAGATACGCAGTATTTT
TRBV24-1	NA	TRBJ1-2	NA	CATRLDIYYGYTF	TGTGCCACCAGATTGGACATTTACTATGGCTACACCTTC
TRBV18	NA	TRBJ2-2	TRBD1	CASSRGQGGLFPGELFF	TGTGCCAGCTCACGCGGACAGGGGGGCCTTTTCCCCGGGGAGCTGTTTTTT
TRBV9	NA	TRBJ2-3	NA	CASSVVGSSTDTQYF	TGTGCCAGCAGCGTAGTAGGATCGAGCACAGATACGCAGTATTTT
TRBV30	NA	TRBJ1-2	TRBD1	CAWRDRGRLTF	TGTGCCTGGAGGGACAGGGGGCGTCTCACCTTC
TRBV28	NA	TRBJ2-3	TRBD2	CASSLRLAGSTDTQYF	TGTGCCAGCAGTTTAAGACTAGCGGGAAGCACAGATACGCAGTATTTT
TRBV28	NA	TRBJ1-5	TRBD1	CASSFRGRGSNQPQHF	TGTGCCAGCAGTTTCAGGGGGCGGGGGAGCAATCAGCCCCAGCATTTT
TRBV30	NA	TRBJ2-1	TRBD2	CAWSQYSGTYNEQFF	TGTGCCTGGAGTCAGTACAGCGGGACTTACAATGAGCAGTTCTTC
TRBV30	NA	TRBJ1-5	TRBD1	CAWTRQGDNQPQHF	TGTGCCTGGACCAGACAGGGCGATAATCAGCCCCAGCATTTT
TRBV5-1	NA	TRBJ2-7	TRBD1	CASSQVQGYEQYF	TGCGCCAGCAGCCAGGTACAGGGGTACGAGCAGTACTTC
TRBV5-4	NA	TRBJ1-5	TRBD1	CASSLSGGNQPQHF	TGTGCCAGCAGCTTATCAGGGGGGAATCAGCCCCAGCATTTT
TRBV5-1	NA	TRBJ2-5	TRBD2	CASSTLGTSAETQYF	TGCGCCAGCAGTACCTTAGGGACTAGCGCGGAGACCCAGTACTTC
TRBV29-1	NA	TRBJ2-1	TRBD2	CSVESAGGPGNEQFF	TGCAGCGTTGAATCAGCGGGAGGGCCTGGGAATGAGCAGTTCTTC
TRBV5-4	NA	TRBJ2-5	TRBD1	CASRPWTGEETQYF	TGTGCCAGCAGGCCCTGGACAGGGGAAGAGACCCAGTACTTC
TRBV19	once	TRBJ1-1	TRBD1	CASNPGTGISEAFF	TGTGCCAGTAACCCCGGGACAGGGATATCTGAAGCTTTCTTT
TRBV3-1/TRBV3-2	NA	TRBJ2-7	TRBD1	CASSLRTGADINF	TGTGCCAGCAGCCTGAGGACAGGGGCCGATATTAACTTC
TRBV23-1	NA	TRBJ2-1	NA	CATFLGGRSNEQFF	TGCGCAACCTTTTTGGGGGGGCGCAGCAATGAGCAGTTCTTC
TRBV28	NA	TRBJ2-5	TRBD1	CASSPGGEETQYF	TGTGCCAGCAGTCCAGGGGGCGAGGAGACCCAGTACTTC
TRBV28	NA	TRBJ1-5	NA	CASSSGGSGSNQPQHF	TGTGCCAGCAGTTCGGGGGGGTCGGGGAGCAATCAGCCCCAGCATTTT
TRBV6-2/TRBV6-3	NA	TRBJ2-4	NA	CASSYSPSGAKNIQYF	TGTGCCAGCAGTTACTCCCCCAGTGGAGCCAAAAACATTCAGTACTTC
TRBV2	NA	TRBJ1-3	NA	CASSAPERASIYF	TGTGCCAGCAGTGCACCGGAGAGAGCCTCCATATATTTT
TRBV6-4	NA	TRBJ1-6	NA	CASSDSDWGRGWVCVNSPLHF	TGTGCCAGCAGTGACTCCGACTGGGGGAGGGGGTGGGTGTGTGTGAATTCACCCCTCCACTTT
TRBV7-9	NA	TRBJ1-4	NA	CASSLIDSFNEKLFF	TGTGCCAGCAGCTTAATCGACTCCTTTAATGAAAAACTGTTTTTT
TRBV11-3	NA	TRBJ2-5	NA	CASSAGKQDWETQYF	TGTGCCAGCAGCGCTGGGAAACAAGATTGGGAGACCCAGTACTTC
TRBV5-8	NA	TRBJ2-2	NA	CASSLAPNTGELFF	TGTGCCAGCAGCTTGGCCCCCAACACCGGGGAGCTGTTTTTT
TRBV18	NA	TRBJ2-1	TRBD2	CASSPTEAGKRDEQFF	TGTGCCAGCTCACCAACTGAAGCGGGAAAAAGGGATGAGCAGTTCTTC
TRBV5-1	NA	TRBJ2-3	NA	CASSFGSVSDTQYF	TGCGCCAGCAGCTTCGGTTCGGTTTCAGATACGCAGTATTTT
TRBV5-6	NA	TRBJ1-5	TRBD1	CASSLAGTGNYQPQHF	TGTGCCAGCAGCTTGGCCGGGACAGGCAACTATCAGCCCCAGCATTTT
TRBV28	NA	TRBJ2-1	TRBD2	CASGGSGGSGSSYNEQFF	TGTGCCAGTGGTGGTTCCGGGGGTAGCGGGAGCTCCTACAATGAGCAGTTCTTC
TRBV3-1/TRBV3-2	NA	TRBJ2-7	NA	CASSLLLSYEQYF	TGTGCCAGCAGCCTACTTTTGTCCTACGAGCAGTACTTC
TRBV1	few	TRBJ2-7	NA	CTSSHPPGLAGYEQYF	TGCACCAGCAGCCATCCCCCTGGACTAGCGGGCTACGAGCAGTACTTC